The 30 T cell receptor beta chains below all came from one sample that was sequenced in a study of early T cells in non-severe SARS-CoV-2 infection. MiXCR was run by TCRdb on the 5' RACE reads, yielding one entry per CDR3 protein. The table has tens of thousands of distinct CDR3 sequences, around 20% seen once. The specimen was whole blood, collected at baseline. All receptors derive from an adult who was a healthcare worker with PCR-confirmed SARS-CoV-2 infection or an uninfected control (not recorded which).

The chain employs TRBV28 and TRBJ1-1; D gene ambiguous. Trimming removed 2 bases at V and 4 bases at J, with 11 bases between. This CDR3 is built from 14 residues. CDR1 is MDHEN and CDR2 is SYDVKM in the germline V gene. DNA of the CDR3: TGTGCCAGCAGTTTACCAGGACGACCCACTGAAGCTTTCTTT. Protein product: CASSLPGRPTEAFF.

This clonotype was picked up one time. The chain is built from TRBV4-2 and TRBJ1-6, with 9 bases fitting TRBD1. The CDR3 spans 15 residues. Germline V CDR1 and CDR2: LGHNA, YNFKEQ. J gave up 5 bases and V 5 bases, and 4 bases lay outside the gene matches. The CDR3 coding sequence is TGTGCCAGCAGCTCGCGACAGGGGGATAATTCACCCCTCCACTTT. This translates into CASSSRQGDNSPLHF.

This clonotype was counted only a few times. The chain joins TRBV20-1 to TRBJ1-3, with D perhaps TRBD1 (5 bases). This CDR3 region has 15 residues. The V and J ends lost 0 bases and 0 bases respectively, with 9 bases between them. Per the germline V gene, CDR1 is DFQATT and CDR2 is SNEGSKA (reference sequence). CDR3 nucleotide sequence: TGCAGTGCTAGAGAGGGACGGACCTCTGGAAACACCATATATTTT. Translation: CSAREGRTSGNTIYF.

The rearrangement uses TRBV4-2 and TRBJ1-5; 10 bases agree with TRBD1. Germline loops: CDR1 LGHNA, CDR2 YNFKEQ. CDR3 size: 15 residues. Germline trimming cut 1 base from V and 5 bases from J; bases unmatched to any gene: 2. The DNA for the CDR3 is TGTGCCAGCAGCCAAGGGGACAGGGGAGATCAGCCCCAGCATTTT. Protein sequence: CASSQGDRGDQPQHF.

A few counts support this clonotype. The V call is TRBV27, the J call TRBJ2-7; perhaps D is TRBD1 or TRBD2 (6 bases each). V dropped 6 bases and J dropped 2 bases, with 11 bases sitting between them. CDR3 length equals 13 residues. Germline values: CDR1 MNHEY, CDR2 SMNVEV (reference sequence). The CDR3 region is CASSSGATYEQYF. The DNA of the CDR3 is TGTGCCAGCAGCTCGGGGGCCACCTACGAGCAGTACTTC.

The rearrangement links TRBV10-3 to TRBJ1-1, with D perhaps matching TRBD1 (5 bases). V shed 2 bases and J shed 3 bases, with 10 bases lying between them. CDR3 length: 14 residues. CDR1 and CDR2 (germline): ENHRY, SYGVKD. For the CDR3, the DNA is TGTGCCATCAGTGAGGGGCAGGGACACACTGAAGCTTTCTTT. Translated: CAISEGQGHTEAFF.

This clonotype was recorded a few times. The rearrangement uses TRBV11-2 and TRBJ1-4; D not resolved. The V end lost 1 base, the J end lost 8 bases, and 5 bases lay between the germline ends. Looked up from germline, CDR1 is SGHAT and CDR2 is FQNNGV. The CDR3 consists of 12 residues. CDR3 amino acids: CASSLGDEKLFF. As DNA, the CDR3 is TGTGCCAGCAGCTTAGGCGACGAAAAACTGTTTTTT.

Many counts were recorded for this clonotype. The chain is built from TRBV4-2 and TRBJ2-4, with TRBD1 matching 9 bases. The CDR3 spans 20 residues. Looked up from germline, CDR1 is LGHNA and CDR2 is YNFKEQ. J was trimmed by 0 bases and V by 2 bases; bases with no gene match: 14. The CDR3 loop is CASSQNTGTGLEIAKNIQYF. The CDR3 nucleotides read TGTGCCAGCAGCCAAAATACCGGGACAGGGTTGGAAATAGCCAAAAACATTCAGTACTTC.

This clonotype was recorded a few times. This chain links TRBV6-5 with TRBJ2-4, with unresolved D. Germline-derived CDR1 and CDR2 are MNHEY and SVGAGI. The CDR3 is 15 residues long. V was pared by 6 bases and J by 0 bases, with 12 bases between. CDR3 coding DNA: TGTGCCAGCAGGCCGGACGGGTTAGCCAAAAACATTCAGTACTTC. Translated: CASRPDGLAKNIQYF.

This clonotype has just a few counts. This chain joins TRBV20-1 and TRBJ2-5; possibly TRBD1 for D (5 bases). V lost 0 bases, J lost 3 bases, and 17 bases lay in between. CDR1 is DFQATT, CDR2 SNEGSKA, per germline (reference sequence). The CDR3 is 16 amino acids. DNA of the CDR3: TGCAGTGCTAGAGATATGCGGAGACAGCAGGAAGAGACCCAGTACTTC. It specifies CSARDMRRQQEETQYF.

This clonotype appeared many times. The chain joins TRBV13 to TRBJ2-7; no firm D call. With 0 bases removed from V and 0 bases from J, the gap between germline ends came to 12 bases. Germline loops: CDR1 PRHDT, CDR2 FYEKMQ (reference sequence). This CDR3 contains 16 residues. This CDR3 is CASSLGPRTRSYEQYF. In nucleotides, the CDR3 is TGTGCCAGCAGCTTAGGTCCCAGGACCCGCTCCTACGAGCAGTACTTC. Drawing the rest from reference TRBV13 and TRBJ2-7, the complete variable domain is AAGVIQSPRHLIKEKRETATLKCYPIPRHDTVYWYQQGPGQDPQFLISFYEKMQSDKGSIPDRFSAQQFSDYHSELNMSSLELGDSALYFCASSLGPRTRSYEQYFGPGTRLTVT.

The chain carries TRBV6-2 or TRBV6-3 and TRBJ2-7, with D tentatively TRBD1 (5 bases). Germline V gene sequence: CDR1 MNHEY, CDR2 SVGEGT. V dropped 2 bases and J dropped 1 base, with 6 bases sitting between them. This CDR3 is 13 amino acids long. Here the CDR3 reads CASSYDRSYEQYF. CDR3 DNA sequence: TGTGCCAGCAGTTACGACAGATCCTACGAGCAGTACTTC.

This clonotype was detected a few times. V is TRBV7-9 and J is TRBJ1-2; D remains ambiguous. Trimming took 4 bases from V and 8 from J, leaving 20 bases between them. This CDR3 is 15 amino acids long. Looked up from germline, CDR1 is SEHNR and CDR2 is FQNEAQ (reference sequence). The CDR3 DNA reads TGTGCCAGCAGCTCCCCTAACCTGGCAGCCTCCGGCTACACCTTC. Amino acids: CASSSPNLAASGYTF.

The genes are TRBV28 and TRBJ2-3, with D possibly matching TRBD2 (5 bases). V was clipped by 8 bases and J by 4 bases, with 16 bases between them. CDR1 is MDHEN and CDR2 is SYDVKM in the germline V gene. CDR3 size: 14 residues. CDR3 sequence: CASCLAGNADTQYF. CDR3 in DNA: TGTGCCAGCTGCCTCGCGGGTAATGCAGATACGCAGTATTTT.

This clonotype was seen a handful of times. CDR3 coding DNA: TGCAGCGTTAAAACTAGTTCAGAGACCCAGTACTTC. Translation: CSVKTSSETQYF. The rearrangement uses TRBV29-1 and TRBJ2-5; possibly TRBD2 for D (5 bases). The length of the CDR3 is 12 residues. V lost 5 bases to trimming and J lost 4 bases, with 11 bases between them. The V gene's germline CDR1 is SQVTM and CDR2 ANQGSEA.

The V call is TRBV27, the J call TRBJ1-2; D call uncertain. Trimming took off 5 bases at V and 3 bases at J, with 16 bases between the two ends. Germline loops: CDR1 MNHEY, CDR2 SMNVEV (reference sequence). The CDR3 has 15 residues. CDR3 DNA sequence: TGTGCCAGCAGTCCCAACAACCCGAGGTACTATGGCTACACCTTC. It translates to CASSPNNPRYYGYTF.

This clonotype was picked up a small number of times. The CDR3 is CASSEVHSSSYNSPLHF. CDR3 DNA sequence: TGTGCCAGCAGTGAAGTGCACAGCTCCTCCTATAATTCACCCCTCCACTTT. This chain uses TRBV25-1 with TRBJ1-6; D gene unclear. The CDR3 covers 17 residues. Germline V gene lookup returns CDR1 MGHDK and CDR2 SYGVNS. Trimming took off 2 bases at V and 0 bases at J, with 11 bases between the two ends.

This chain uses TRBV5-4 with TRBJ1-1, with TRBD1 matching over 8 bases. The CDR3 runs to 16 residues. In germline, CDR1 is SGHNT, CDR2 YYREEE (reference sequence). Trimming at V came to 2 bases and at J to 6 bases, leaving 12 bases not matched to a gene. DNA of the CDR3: TGTGCCAGCAGCTTCGGTGGACAGGGAGGTTTAGCTGAAGCTTTCTTT. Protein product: CASSFGGQGGLAEAFF.

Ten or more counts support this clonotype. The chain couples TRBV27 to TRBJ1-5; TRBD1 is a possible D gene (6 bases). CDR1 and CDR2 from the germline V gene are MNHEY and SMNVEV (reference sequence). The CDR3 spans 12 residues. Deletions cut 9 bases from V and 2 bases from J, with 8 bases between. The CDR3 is CASRTGNQPQHF. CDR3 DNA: TGTGCCAGTAGGACAGGCAATCAGCCCCAGCATTTT.

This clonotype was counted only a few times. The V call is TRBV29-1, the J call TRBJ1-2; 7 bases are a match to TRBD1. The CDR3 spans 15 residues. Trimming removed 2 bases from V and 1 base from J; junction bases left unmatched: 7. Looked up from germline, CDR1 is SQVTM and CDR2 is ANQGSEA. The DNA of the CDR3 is TGCAGCGTTGAAACGGGCCAGGGGGTTAACTATGGCTACACCTTC. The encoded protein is CSVETGQGVNYGYTF.

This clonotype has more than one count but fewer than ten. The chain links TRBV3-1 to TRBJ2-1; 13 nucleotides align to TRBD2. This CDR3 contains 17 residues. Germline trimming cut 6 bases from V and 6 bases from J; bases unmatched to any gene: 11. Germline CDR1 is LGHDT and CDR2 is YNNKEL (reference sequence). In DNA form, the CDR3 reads TGTGCCAGCAGAGGAAGAGGGGGACTAGCGGGAAGCAATGAGCAGTTCTTC. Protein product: CASRGRGGLAGSNEQFF.

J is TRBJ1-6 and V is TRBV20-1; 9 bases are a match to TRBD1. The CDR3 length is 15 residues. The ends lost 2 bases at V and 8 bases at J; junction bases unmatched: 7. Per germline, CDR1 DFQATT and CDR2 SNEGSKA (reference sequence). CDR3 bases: TGCAGTGCTAGACTGACACAGGGGGCTGATTCACCCCTCCACTTT. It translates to CSARLTQGADSPLHF.

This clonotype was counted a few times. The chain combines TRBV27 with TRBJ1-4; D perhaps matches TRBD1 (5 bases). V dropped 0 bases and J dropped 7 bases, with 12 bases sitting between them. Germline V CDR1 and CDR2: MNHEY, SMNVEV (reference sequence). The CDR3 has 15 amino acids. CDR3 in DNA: TGTGCCAGCAGTTTATCGGGGGGTCGGAGTGAAAAACTGTTTTTT. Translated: CASSLSGGRSEKLFF.

The chain's CDR3 is CSAPQGKMETQYF. CDR3 bases: TGCAGCGCACCACAGGGGAAGATGGAGACCCAGTACTTC. V is TRBV29-1 and J is TRBJ2-5; 7 bases are shared with TRBD1. The CDR3 has 13 residues. Per germline, CDR1 SQVTM and CDR2 ANQGSEA. The V gene end was trimmed by 7 bases and the J gene end by 5 bases; junction bases not matched to a gene: 10.

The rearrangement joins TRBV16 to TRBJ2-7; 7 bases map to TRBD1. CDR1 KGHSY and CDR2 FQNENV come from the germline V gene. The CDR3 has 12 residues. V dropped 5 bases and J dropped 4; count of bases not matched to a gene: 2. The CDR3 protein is CASSKQGYEQYF. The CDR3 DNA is TGTGCCAGCAGCAAACAGGGGTACGAGCAGTACTTC.

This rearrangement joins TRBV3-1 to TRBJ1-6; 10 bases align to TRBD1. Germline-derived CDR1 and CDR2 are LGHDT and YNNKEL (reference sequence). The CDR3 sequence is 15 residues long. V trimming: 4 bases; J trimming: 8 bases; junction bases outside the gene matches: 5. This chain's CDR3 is CASSRTGTGDSPLHF. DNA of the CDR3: TGTGCCAGCAGCCGGACCGGGACAGGGGATTCACCCCTCCACTTT.

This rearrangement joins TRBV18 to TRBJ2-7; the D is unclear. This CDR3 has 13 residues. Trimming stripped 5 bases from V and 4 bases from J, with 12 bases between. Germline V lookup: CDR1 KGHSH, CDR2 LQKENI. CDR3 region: CASSIGYEYEQYF. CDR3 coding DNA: TGTGCCAGCTCAATAGGGTACGAATACGAGCAGTACTTC.

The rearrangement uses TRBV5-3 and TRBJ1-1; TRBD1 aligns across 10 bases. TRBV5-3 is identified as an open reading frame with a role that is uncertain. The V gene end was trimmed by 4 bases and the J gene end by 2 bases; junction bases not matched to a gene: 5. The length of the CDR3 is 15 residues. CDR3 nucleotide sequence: TGTGCCAGAAGCGGCCGGGACAGGGGTAACACTGAAGCTTTCTTT. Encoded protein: CARSGRDRGNTEAFF.

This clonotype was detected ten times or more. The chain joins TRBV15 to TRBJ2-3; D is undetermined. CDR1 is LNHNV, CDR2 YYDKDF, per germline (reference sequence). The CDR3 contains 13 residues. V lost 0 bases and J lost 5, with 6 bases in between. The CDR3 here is CATSRDARDTQYF. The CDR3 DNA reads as TGTGCCACCAGCAGAGATGCGCGAGATACGCAGTATTTT. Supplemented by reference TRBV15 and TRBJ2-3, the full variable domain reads DAMVIQNPRYQVTQFGKPVTLSCSQTLNHNVMYWYQQKSSQAPKLLFHYYDKDFNNEADTPDNFQSRRPNTSFCFLDIRSPGLGDTAMYLCATSRDARDTQYFGPGTRLTVL.

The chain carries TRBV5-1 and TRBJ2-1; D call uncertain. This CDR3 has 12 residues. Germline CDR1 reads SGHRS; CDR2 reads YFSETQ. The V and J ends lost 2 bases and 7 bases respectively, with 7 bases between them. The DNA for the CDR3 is TGCGCCAGCAGCTTAGGGCTTAATGAGCAGTTCTTC. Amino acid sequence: CASSLGLNEQFF.